The clone carrying this T cell receptor (beta chain) showed up just a few times. Its antigen is not identified. Only in-frame clones appear in the TCRdb table, and some are missing; sequencing was by immunoSEQ multiplex PCR. The data contain tens of thousands of clones, 55% to 75% of them singletons. The record originates from a study of CD4+ T cells in melanoma. V lost 4 bases and J lost 0, with 7 bases in between. Looked up from germline, CDR1 is GTSNPN and CDR2 is SVGIG (reference sequence). This CDR3 spans 12 amino acids. Study-level results: A reported correlation linked neoantigen-specific CD4+ T cells to CD8+, macrophage and B cell function. Neoantigen-specific CD4+ T cells in melanoma reportedly had diverse differentiation states.

V and J are TRBV30 and TRBJ2-7; no definite D call. This receptor was identified in a human donor with melanoma. Sequenced material: tumor tissue. CDR3 sequence reads: CAWTDRSYEQYF. The DNA for the CDR3 is TGTGCCTGGACTGACCGCTCCTACGAGCAGTACTTC.